This is a list of T cell receptor beta chains from one sample in a study of metastatic and nonmetastatic thyroid tumors. TCRdb re-clonotyped the PCR reads via MiXCR. Here the sample spans just under 45,000 clones, about 3.3% being singletons. The sample was blood. The origin of the receptors is a female donor with papillary thyroid cancer or a benign thyroid nodule (not recorded which). Some clones in this sample may be carry-over from other donors' samples. CDR3s include the opening cysteine and the closing phenylalanine or tryptophan. D genes are given only for firm matches. Clone size is stated in some rows and not others, as once, few, many or a class when expanded.

j_call: TRBJ1-2; d_call: .; clone_size: many; v_call: TRBV6-1; cdr3_aa: CASSGPPRGLNYGYTF; cdr3_nt: TGTGCCAGCAGTGGCCCACCCAGGGGCCTTAACTATGGCTACACCTTC
j_call: TRBJ1-2; d_call: .; clone_size: many; v_call: TRBV20-1; cdr3_aa: CSARETANYGYTF; cdr3_nt: TGCAGTGCTAGGGAGACGGCTAACTATGGCTACACCTTC
j_call: TRBJ2-2; d_call: .; clone_size: few; v_call: TRBV25-1; cdr3_aa: CASSEFVQAATGELFF; cdr3_nt: TGTGCCAGCAGTGAATTCGTCCAGGCGGCCACCGGGGAGCTGTTTTTT
j_call: TRBJ2-7; d_call: .; clone_size: few; v_call: TRBV5-1; cdr3_aa: CASSLSLGEQYF; cdr3_nt: TGCGCCAGCAGCTTGTCCCTGGGTGAGCAGTACTTC
j_call: TRBJ1-1; d_call: .; clone_size: many; v_call: TRBV30; cdr3_aa: CAWSVTQNTEAFF; cdr3_nt: TGTGCCTGGAGTGTAACCCAGAACACTGAAGCTTTCTTT
j_call: TRBJ2-7; d_call: TRBD1; clone_size: many; v_call: TRBV12-3/TRBV12-4; cdr3_aa: CASSGGQLSYEQYF; cdr3_nt: TGTGCCAGCAGTGGGGGACAGCTCTCCTACGAGCAGTACTTC
j_call: TRBJ2-2; d_call: TRBD2; clone_size: few; v_call: TRBV7-2; cdr3_aa: CASSWTSGRGGELFF; cdr3_nt: TGTGCCAGCAGCTGGACTAGCGGGAGGGGTGGGGAGCTGTTTTTT
j_call: TRBJ1-5; d_call: TRBD1; clone_size: few; v_call: TRBV28; cdr3_aa: CASSLEDRGLQPQHF; cdr3_nt: TGTGCCAGCAGTTTGGAGGACAGGGGGCTTCAGCCCCAGCATTTT
j_call: TRBJ1-2; d_call: .; clone_size: medium-sized; v_call: TRBV20-1; cdr3_aa: CRAGRGEDGYTF; cdr3_nt: TGCAGAGCGGGGCGAGGGGAAGATGGCTACACCTTC
j_call: TRBJ2-2; d_call: .; clone_size: .; v_call: TRBV20-1; cdr3_aa: CSARDPSLNTGELFF; cdr3_nt: TGCAGTGCTAGAGACCCTAGCCTAAACACCGGGGAGCTGTTTTTT
j_call: TRBJ2-1; d_call: TRBD2; clone_size: .; v_call: TRBV11-2; cdr3_aa: CASSTGLAGVYNEQFF; cdr3_nt: TGTGCCAGCAGTACTGGACTAGCGGGAGTTTACAATGAGCAGTTCTTC
j_call: TRBJ1-5; d_call: .; clone_size: many; v_call: TRBV12-3/TRBV12-4; cdr3_aa: CASSYGPLQPQHF; cdr3_nt: TGTGCCAGCAGTTACGGGCCTCTTCAGCCCCAGCATTTT
j_call: TRBJ1-1; d_call: .; clone_size: many; v_call: TRBV6-1; cdr3_aa: CASSQTGTNTEAFF; cdr3_nt: TGTGCCAGCAGTCAAACAGGGACCAACACTGAAGCTTTCTTT
j_call: TRBJ2-5; d_call: TRBD2; clone_size: many; v_call: TRBV3-1; cdr3_aa: CASSQGTSGWEETQYF; cdr3_nt: TGTGCCAGCAGCCAAGGGACTAGCGGGTGGGAAGAGACCCAGTACTTC
j_call: TRBJ2-1; d_call: .; clone_size: .; v_call: TRBV6-2/TRBV6-3; cdr3_aa: CASSFGGYNEQFF; cdr3_nt: TGTGCCAGCAGTTTTGGGGGGTACAATGAGCAGTTCTTC
j_call: TRBJ1-4; d_call: TRBD1; clone_size: many; v_call: TRBV7-8; cdr3_aa: CASSSDRGQEKLFF; cdr3_nt: TGTGCCAGCAGCTCCGACAGGGGGCAGGAAAAACTGTTTTTT
j_call: TRBJ2-5; d_call: TRBD1; clone_size: many; v_call: TRBV6-1; cdr3_aa: CASSEGGQGFETQYF; cdr3_nt: TGTGCCAGCAGTGAAGGGGGACAGGGTTTCGAGACCCAGTACTTC